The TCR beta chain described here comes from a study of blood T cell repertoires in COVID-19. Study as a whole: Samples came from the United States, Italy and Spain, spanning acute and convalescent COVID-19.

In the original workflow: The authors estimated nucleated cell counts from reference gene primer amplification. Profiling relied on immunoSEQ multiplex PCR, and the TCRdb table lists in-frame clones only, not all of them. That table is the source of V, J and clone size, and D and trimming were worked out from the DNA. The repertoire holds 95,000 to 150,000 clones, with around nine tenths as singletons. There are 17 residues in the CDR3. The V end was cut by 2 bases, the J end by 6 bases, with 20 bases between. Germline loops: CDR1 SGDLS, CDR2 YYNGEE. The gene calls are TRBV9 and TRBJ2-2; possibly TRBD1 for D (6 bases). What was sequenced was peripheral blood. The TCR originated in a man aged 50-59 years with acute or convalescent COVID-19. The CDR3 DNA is TGTGCCAGCAGCGTCACGTACCGGGCAGGGGTTGCCGGGGAGCTGTTTTTT. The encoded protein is CASSVTYRAGVAGELFF.